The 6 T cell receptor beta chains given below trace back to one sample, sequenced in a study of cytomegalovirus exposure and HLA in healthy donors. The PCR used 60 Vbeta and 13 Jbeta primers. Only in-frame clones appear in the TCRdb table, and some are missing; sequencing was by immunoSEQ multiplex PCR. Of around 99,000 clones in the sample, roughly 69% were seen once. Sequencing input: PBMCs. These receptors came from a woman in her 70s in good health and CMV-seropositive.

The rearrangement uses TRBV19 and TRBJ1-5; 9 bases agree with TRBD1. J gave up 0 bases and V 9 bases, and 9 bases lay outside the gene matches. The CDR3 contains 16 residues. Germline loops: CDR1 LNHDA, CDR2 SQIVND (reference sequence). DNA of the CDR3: TGTGCCAGCAATAGACAGGGGGTCGGTAGCAATCAGCCCCAGCATTTT. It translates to CASNRQGVGSNQPQHF.

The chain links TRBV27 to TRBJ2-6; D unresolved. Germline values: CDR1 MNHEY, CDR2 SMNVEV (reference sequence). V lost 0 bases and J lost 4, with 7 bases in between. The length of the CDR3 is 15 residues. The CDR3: CASSLSAPGANVLTF. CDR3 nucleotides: TGTGCCAGCAGTTTATCGGCACCCGGGGCCAACGTCCTGACTTTC.

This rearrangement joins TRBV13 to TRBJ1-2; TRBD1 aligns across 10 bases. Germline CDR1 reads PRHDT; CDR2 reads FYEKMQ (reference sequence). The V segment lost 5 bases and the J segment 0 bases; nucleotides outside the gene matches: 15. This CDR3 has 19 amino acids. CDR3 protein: CASSPEGQGVPPTNYGYTF. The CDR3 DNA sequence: TGTGCCAGCAGCCCCGAAGGACAGGGGGTCCCCCCCACTAACTATGGCTACACCTTC. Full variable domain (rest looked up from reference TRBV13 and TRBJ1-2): AAGVIQSPRHLIKEKRETATLKCYPIPRHDTVYWYQQGPGQDPQFLISFYEKMQSDKGSIPDRFSAQQFSDYHSELNMSSLELGDSALYFCASSPEGQGVPPTNYGYTFGSGTRLTVV.

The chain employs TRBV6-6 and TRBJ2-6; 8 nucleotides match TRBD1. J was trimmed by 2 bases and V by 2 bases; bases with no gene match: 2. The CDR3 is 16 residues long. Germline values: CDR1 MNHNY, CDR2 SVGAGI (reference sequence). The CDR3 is CASSYQQGAGANVLTF. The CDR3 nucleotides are TGTGCCAGCAGTTACCAACAGGGGGCTGGGGCCAACGTCCTGACTTTC.

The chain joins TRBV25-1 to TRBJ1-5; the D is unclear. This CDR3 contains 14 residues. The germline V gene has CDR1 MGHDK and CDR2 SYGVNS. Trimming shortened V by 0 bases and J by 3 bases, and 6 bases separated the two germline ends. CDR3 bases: TGTGCCAGCAGTGAATACCCTTCCAATCAGCCCCAGCATTTT. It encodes CASSEYPSNQPQHF.

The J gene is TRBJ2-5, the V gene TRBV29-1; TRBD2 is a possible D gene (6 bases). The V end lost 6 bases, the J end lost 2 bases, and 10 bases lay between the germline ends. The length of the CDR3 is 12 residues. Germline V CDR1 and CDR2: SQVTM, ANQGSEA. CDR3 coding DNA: TGCAGCGTCTGGGGGACTCAAGAGACCCAGTACTTC. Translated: CSVWGTQETQYF. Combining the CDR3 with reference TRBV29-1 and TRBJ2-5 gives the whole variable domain SAVISQKPSRDICQRGTSLTIQCQVDSQVTMMFWYRQQPGQSLTLIATANQGSEATYESGFVIDKFPISRPNLTFSTLTVSNMSPEDSSIYLCSVWGTQETQYFGPGTRLLVL.